These 26 T cell receptor beta chains were all obtained from the same sample, sequenced in a study of PD-L1 blockade in urothelial cancer. TCRdb's copy holds only in-frame clones and misses some; the assay was immunoSEQ multiplex PCR. The table lists 70,000 or so clones, about 89% of them singletons, with around 3.4% in the top ten. The sample was PBMCs, taken around atezolizumab (anti-PD-L1) treatment. These TCRs come from a man aged 60 to 75 with urothelial cancer.

The chain employs TRBV18 and TRBJ1-4; TRBD1 aligns across 7 bases. Germline V lookup: CDR1 KGHSH, CDR2 LQKENI. Trimming at V came to 0 bases and at J to 3 bases, leaving 1 base not matched to a gene. The CDR3 is 15 amino acids. The CDR3 sequence: CASSPPGQSNEKLFF. The CDR3 DNA reads as TGTGCCAGCTCACCACCGGGACAGTCTAATGAAAAACTGTTTTTT.

The V gene is TRBV21-1, the J gene TRBJ1-2; the tabulated D call, TRBD1, remains unverified against the DNA. TRBV21-1 is a recognized pseudogene. The CDR3 extends over 14 amino acids. The CDR3 reads CASGAGTGSYGYTF. CDR3 in DNA: TGTGCCAGCGGGGCCGGGACAGGGTCCTATGGCTACACCTTC.

The chain links TRBV4-3 to TRBJ1-4; D remains ambiguous. Germline loops: CDR1 LGHNA, CDR2 YSLEER. The CDR3 extends over 14 amino acids. Trimming removed 0 bases at V and 12 bases at J, with 14 bases between. CDR3 amino acids: CASSQEIPAEELFF. The CDR3 coding sequence is TGCGCCAGCAGCCAAGAAATCCCCGCAGAAGAACTGTTTTTT.

The chain has TRBV5-6 and TRBJ2-3; D unclear. Per the germline V gene, CDR1 is SGHDT and CDR2 is YYEEEE. The length of the CDR3 is 13 residues. V was clipped by 4 bases and J by 0 bases, with 6 bases between them. The CDR3 DNA reads as TGTGCCAGCAGCATACATAGCACAGATACGCAGTATTTT. It codes for CASSIHSTDTQYF. Drawing the rest from reference TRBV5-6 and TRBJ2-3, the complete variable domain is DAGVTQSPTHLIKTRGQQVTLRCSPKSGHDTVSWYQQALGQGPQFIFQYYEEEERQRGNFPDRFSGHQFPNYSSELNVNALLLGDSALYLCASSIHSTDTQYFGPGTRLTVL.

The count of this clone is one. The gene calls are TRBV7-9 and TRBJ1-3, with TRBD1 matching 7 bases. CDR3 size: 16 residues. CDR1 and CDR2 from the germline V gene are SEHNR and FQNEAQ (reference sequence). Trimming took 5 bases from V and 0 from J; bases not matched to a gene: 7. CDR3 sequence (DNA): TGTGCCAGCAGCCCCTGGACAGGACTCTCTGGAAACACCATATATTTT. The encoded protein is CASSPWTGLSGNTIYF. The whole variable domain, filled in from reference TRBV7-9 and TRBJ1-3, reads DTGVSQNPRHKITKRGQNVTFRCDPISEHNRLYWYRQTLGQGPEFLTYFQNEAQLEKSRLLSDRFSAERPKGSFSTLEIQRTEQGDSAMYLCASSPWTGLSGNTIYFGEGSWLTVV.

The chain couples TRBV30 to TRBJ1-1, with TRBD1 identical over 9 bases. The germline CDR1 and CDR2 sequences are GTSNPN and SVGIG (reference sequence). The V and J ends lost 3 bases and 11 bases, in that order; junction bases with no gene match: 13. The CDR3 extends over 14 amino acids. CDR3: CAWSPPGTGLRAFF. CDR3 DNA sequence: TGTGCCTGGAGCCCACCCGGGACAGGGTTGAGGGCTTTCTTT.

This chain uses TRBV6-5 with TRBJ2-5; 7 bases match TRBD1. The CDR3 consists of 12 residues. The V gene's germline CDR1 is MNHEY and CDR2 SVGAGI. V lost 5 bases, J lost 6 bases, and 3 bases stayed unmatched. CDR3 loop: CASSKDRQTQYF. The CDR3 coding sequence is TGTGCCAGCAGTAAGGACAGGCAGACCCAGTACTTC.

This clone appeared a few times. V gene TRBV5-6 combines with J gene TRBJ2-3, with TRBD2 matching 8 bases. CDR1 and CDR2 from the germline V gene are SGHDT and YYEEEE. The CDR3 has 15 amino acids. Germline trimming cut 4 bases from V and 5 bases from J; bases unmatched to any gene: 9. For the CDR3, the DNA is TGTGCCAGCAGCACCCCTGGACTAGCCGAAGATACGCAGTATTTT. Protein sequence: CASSTPGLAEDTQYF.

V and J are TRBV5-1 and TRBJ2-5, with 10 bases fitting TRBD1. CDR3 length equals 15 residues. Losses at the gene ends were 4 bases for V and 5 bases for J; bases not matched to a gene: 8. CDR1 is SGHRS and CDR2 is YFSETQ in the germline V gene. For the CDR3, the DNA is TGCGCCAGCAGCGATTCGACAGGGGGCATGGAGACCCAGTACTTC. This gives the protein CASSDSTGGMETQYF.

The chain links TRBV5-1 to TRBJ2-5, with 7 nucleotides matching TRBD1. The CDR3 totals 13 residues. Germline V CDR1 and CDR2: SGHRS, YFSETQ. The trim removed 4 bases at V and 3 bases at J, leaving 3 bases unmatched. CDR3 DNA sequence: TGCGCCAGCAGCGTCGACAGGGAAGAGACCCAGTACTTC. The encoded protein is CASSVDREETQYF.

V is TRBV6-1 and J is TRBJ2-7; 8 nucleotides match TRBD1. CDR3 length: 14 residues. Trimming cost V 1 base and J 5 bases; bases outside gene matches: 4. Germline-derived CDR1 and CDR2 are MNHNS and SASEGT. The CDR3 spells CASSEGQGLHEQYF. CDR3 coding DNA: TGTGCCAGCAGTGAAGGACAGGGGCTCCACGAGCAGTACTTC.

This sequence joins TRBV2 and TRBJ1-1; D is unclear. V shed 4 bases and J shed 4 bases, with 7 bases lying between them. The CDR3 loop spans 12 amino acids. Germline lookup yields CDR1 SNHLY and CDR2 FYNNEI. The CDR3 is CASSGESTEAFF. In nucleotides, the CDR3 is TGTGCCAGCAGTGGGGAGAGCACTGAAGCTTTCTTT.

This clone has a single count. Here the CDR3 reads CASRPPTAGRGYGYTF. The CDR3 nucleotides read TGCGCCAGCAGACCCCCCACCGCGGGCAGGGGCTATGGCTACACCTTC. The chain carries TRBV5-1 and TRBJ1-2; the D gene is possibly TRBD1 (6 bases). V gave up 5 bases and J gave up 4 bases, with 21 bases separating them. The CDR3 is 16 residues long. Per germline, CDR1 SGHRS and CDR2 YFSETQ.

The genes are TRBV29-1 and TRBJ1-1; D is undetermined. Trimming removed 3 bases from V and 5 bases from J, with 7 bases in between. CDR1 and CDR2 (germline): SQVTM, ANQGSEA. The CDR3 sequence is 11 residues long. The CDR3 coding sequence is TGCAGCGTTGAGACTAGGACTGAAGCTTTCTTT. This gives the protein CSVETRTEAFF. The full variable domain, completed using reference TRBV29-1 and TRBJ1-1, is SAVISQKPSRDICQRGTSLTIQCQVDSQVTMMFWYRQQPGQSLTLIATANQGSEATYESGFVIDKFPISRPNLTFSTLTVSNMSPEDSSIYLCSVETRTEAFFGQGTRLTVV.

In its sample, this clone was seen once. The chain uses TRBV9 and TRBJ1-4; 9 bases agree with TRBD1. The CDR3 is 17 amino acids. Germline V gene sequence: CDR1 SGDLS, CDR2 YYNGEE. The J segment lost 0 bases and the V segment lost 3 bases, leaving 6 bases of the junction unmatched. The CDR3 DNA follows: TGTGCCAGCAGCGGAAGACAGGGGGACGCAACTAATGAAAAACTGTTTTTT. Translated, it gives CASSGRQGDATNEKLFF. Together with reference TRBV9 and TRBJ1-4, the CDR3 gives the full variable domain: DSGVTQTPKHLITATGQRVTLRCSPRSGDLSVYWYQQSLDQGLQFLIQYYNGEERAKGNILERFSAQQFPDLHSELNLSSLELGDSALYFCASSGRQGDATNEKLFFGSGTQLSVL.

The V call is TRBV6-6, the J call TRBJ2-1; D call uncertain. V lost 0 bases and J lost 3, with 3 bases in between. Germline assignment: CDR1 MNHNY and CDR2 SVGAGI (reference sequence). The length of the CDR3 is 13 residues. The CDR3 DNA follows: TGTGCCAGCAGTTACTCTAGCTACAATGAGCAGTTCTTC. Encoded protein: CASSYSSYNEQFF.

V and J are TRBV5-1 and TRBJ2-1, with D perhaps matching TRBD2 (6 bases). Trimming pared 0 bases from V and 4 bases from J, leaving 11 bases between. The CDR3 has 15 amino acids. Per the germline V gene, CDR1 is SGHRS and CDR2 is YFSETQ. This chain's CDR3 is CASSLDGLRYNEQFF. Written as DNA, the CDR3 is TGCGCCAGCAGCTTGGACGGACTACGTTACAATGAGCAGTTCTTC. The whole variable domain, remainder taken from reference TRBV5-1 and TRBJ2-1, is KAGVTQTPRYLIKTRGQQVTLSCSPISGHRSVSWYQQTPGQGLQFLFEYFSETQRNKGNFPGRFSGRQFSNSRSEMNVSTLELGDSALYLCASSLDGLRYNEQFFGPGTRLTVL.

This chain connects TRBV11-2 to TRBJ1-1, with D perhaps matching TRBD1 (5 bases). The ends were cut back, 5 bases at V and 4 bases at J, with 23 bases in the middle. This CDR3 spans 17 amino acids. CDR1 SGHAT and CDR2 FQNNGV come from the germline V gene. CDR3 in DNA: TGTGCCAGCAGCCAATCCTGGCGGGGGGAGTGGGGCACTGAAGCTTTCTTT. This translates into CASSQSWRGEWGTEAFF.

As DNA, the CDR3 is TGTGCCAGCAGCCAGGCCAAGACTAGCGGGGTTCTAGTCCGGGAGACCCAGTACTTC. Translation gives CASSQAKTSGVLVRETQYF. The chain has TRBV5-4 and TRBJ2-5; 11 bases are a match to TRBD2. The CDR3 spans 19 residues. Trimming at V came to 4 bases and at J to 5 bases, leaving 19 bases not matched to a gene. Germline CDR1 is SGHNT and CDR2 is YYREEE (reference sequence).

V gene TRBV5-5 combines with J gene TRBJ2-3, with unresolved D. The CDR3 extends over 14 amino acids. CDR1 SGHKS and CDR2 YYEKEE come from the germline V gene (reference sequence). Trimming cost V 4 bases and J 4 bases, with 13 bases left between them. The CDR3 DNA sequence: TGTGCCAGCAGCGTCCCCGGTATCGCAGATACGCAGTATTTT. Its protein is CASSVPGIADTQYF.

This rearrangement joins TRBV5-4 to TRBJ1-2, with TRBD1 as a possible D gene (6 bases). The V gene's germline CDR1 is SGHNT and CDR2 YYREEE (reference sequence). The CDR3 has 13 residues. Trimming removed 4 bases from V and 5 bases from J, with 12 bases in between. CDR3 bases: TGTGCCAGCAGCCTCGACAGGCCTTATGGCTACACCTTC. Translating gives CASSLDRPYGYTF.

The chain joins TRBV7-7 to TRBJ2-2; 8 nucleotides line up with TRBD1. The germline V gene has CDR1 SSHAT and CDR2 FNYEAQ (reference sequence). The CDR3 covers 13 residues. V dropped 8 bases and J dropped 5; count of bases not matched to a gene: 4. The CDR3 DNA follows: TGTGCCAGCTCCCGGGACAGGACCGGGGAGCTGTTTTTT. As protein: CASSRDRTGELFF.

This clone came up a few times. The rearrangement links TRBV19 to TRBJ2-1; 8 bases map to TRBD2. With V trimmed by 8 bases and J by 3 bases, 21 bases remained unmatched. CDR1 and CDR2 (germline): LNHDA, SQIVND (reference sequence). This CDR3 region has 19 residues. The chain's CDR3 is CASGAVGGRAGDLYNEQFF. The CDR3 DNA reads TGTGCCAGTGGTGCTGTTGGGGGAAGAGCGGGGGACCTCTACAATGAGCAGTTCTTC.

V usage is TRBV10-3 and J usage is TRBJ2-1; 10 bases fit TRBD1. Germline-derived CDR1 and CDR2 are ENHRY and SYGVKD. CDR3 size: 14 residues. V trimming: 10 bases; J trimming: 7 bases; junction bases outside the gene matches: 10. CDR3 coding DNA: TGTGCCACTCACCGACAGGGGGCGGTGAATGAGCAGTTCTTC. Translated: CATHRQGAVNEQFF.

This clone is a singleton in its sample. This chain uses TRBV19 with TRBJ2-3; TRBD2 agrees at 9 bases. The CDR3 has 16 residues. Germline CDR1 and CDR2: LNHDA and SQIVND (reference sequence). V gave up 5 bases and J gave up 2 bases; unmatched junction bases: 8. CDR3 in DNA: TGTGCCAGTAGTCCCCGACTAGCGGACCACACAGATACGCAGTATTTT. Protein product: CASSPRLADHTDTQYF.

This sequence joins TRBV5-1 and TRBJ2-7, with TRBD2 as a possible D gene (7 bases). Germline lookup yields CDR1 SGHRS and CDR2 YFSETQ. There are 14 residues in the CDR3. V was trimmed by 2 bases and J by 6 bases, leaving 15 bases between them. CDR3 protein: CASSFGGLSLEQYF. CDR3 bases: TGCGCCAGCAGCTTCGGGGGGCTATCGCTCGAGCAGTACTTC. The whole variable domain, remainder taken from reference TRBV5-1 and TRBJ2-7, is KAGVTQTPRYLIKTRGQQVTLSCSPISGHRSVSWYQQTPGQGLQFLFEYFSETQRNKGNFPGRFSGRQFSNSRSEMNVSTLELGDSALYLCASSFGGLSLEQYFGPGTRLTVT.